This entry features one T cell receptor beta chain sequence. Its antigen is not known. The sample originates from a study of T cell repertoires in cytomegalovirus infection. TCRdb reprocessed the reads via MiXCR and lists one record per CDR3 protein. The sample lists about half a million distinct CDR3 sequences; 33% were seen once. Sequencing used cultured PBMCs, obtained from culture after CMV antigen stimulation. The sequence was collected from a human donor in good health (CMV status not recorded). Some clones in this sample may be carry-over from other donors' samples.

The CDR3 coding sequence is TGTGCCAGCAGCGCTAGCGGGAGCCCGGGGGGTGAGCAGTTCTTC. This sequence encodes CASSASGSPGGEQFF. The rearrangement uses TRBV7-2 and TRBJ2-1, with 10 bases identical to TRBD2. This CDR3 spans 15 amino acids. V shed 5 bases, J shed 9 bases, and the junction held 10 bases outside the gene matches. Per the germline V gene, CDR1 is SGHTA and CDR2 is FQGNSA.